The T cell receptor beta chain described here comes from a study of T-cell memory formation after mild COVID-19. Using its own MiXCR run on the 5' RACE reads, TCRdb lists one record per CDR3 protein. This table has approximately 260,000 distinct CDR3 sequences, around 16% appearing once. This clonotype was recorded at least ten times. The TCR was taken from a man aged 18 to 29 who had mild COVID-19 (a few samples of this study predate the infection). Cell type and time point are not known. Source material: PBMCs or a T cell subset sorted from them (not recorded which).

CDR3 residues: CASSYSMRVVGRGQFF. The CDR3 coding sequence is TGTGCCAGCAGTTACTCGATGAGGGTGGTCGGGCGGGGGCAGTTCTTC. The chain has TRBV6-5 and TRBJ2-1; possibly TRBD2 for D (6 bases). The CDR3 spans 16 residues. Germline lookup yields CDR1 MNHEY and CDR2 SVGAGI. V lost 0 bases and J 12 bases, leaving 21 bases between the germline ends.